This paragraph covers one T cell receptor beta chain sequence. This clone's antigen is unknown. No quality values exist for individual bases; no much larger clone is one base distant. According to the study, the label for this sample's time point signals: cycle 4 day 1 (C4D1), after five to seven weeks of nivolumab. Every trial patient had relapsed after autologous stem cell transplantation, and cohorts A, B and C differed in prior brentuximab vedotin exposure. The trial cohort included 55 to 65 patients with relapsed/refractory classical Hodgkin lymphoma, and each patient had a best overall response of complete response, partial response or progressive disease. Single-agent nivolumab was administered to trial patients in the multi-cohort phase II CheckMate 205 trial. An independent review committee assessed best overall response by applying the 2007 International Working Group response criteria. PBMCs from the trial were collected at three points: immediately before nivolumab initiation (C1D1), and during therapy at cycle 2 day 1 and cycle 4 day 1. After peripheral blood was drawn into 8 mL Vacutainer Cell Preparation Tubes, PBMCs were isolated by centrifugation and then cryopreserved.

The data were taken from a study of PD-1 blockade in classical Hodgkin lymphoma (dated by TCRdb to 2020 to 2021). Background for the entire study: Nivolumab dosing was 3 mg/kg intravenously every 2 weeks, continuing until either disease progression or unacceptable toxicity. A peripheral blood immune signature of response to PD-1 blockade in classical Hodgkin lymphoma was defined using TCR beta sequencing and CyTOF. Results the study describes overall, beyond this receptor: Baseline TCR diversity was reported as lower in newly diagnosed patients than in healthy donors, and lower still in relapsed/refractory patients. Baseline diversity similar to that of newly diagnosed patients was observed in trial patients achieving complete response, whereas significantly lower diversity was observed in partial responders and progressors. By C4D1, a significant rise was seen in CD4+ TCR diversity but not in CD8+ TCR diversity (p=0.0027 vs p=0.16), and the rise was most apparent among complete responders (p=0.02). Lower diversity was observed in patients in whom nivolumab was started less than 1 year after ASCT, and these patients were excluded from later analyses so that confounding by immune reconstitution would be avoided. The study covered only a single clinical trial cohort, and the causes of the repertoire differences, possibly disease activity or prior therapy, were still not defined.

The Qiagen DNeasy kit was used to extract genomic DNA from unsorted PBMCs and from the negatively selected CD4+ and CD8+ fractions. Amplification of TCR beta CDR3 regions was done by immunoSEQ multiplex PCR with primers that anneal to V and J segments. A synthetic immune receptor repertoire was used to minimize amplification bias, and any remaining bias was removed computationally after sequencing. The source study handled its data this way. Custom Python scripts were used to quantify repertoire diversity as the Shannon entropy index. The unsorted, CD4+ and CD8+ repertoires were each analyzed separately, with the exception of combined analyses, where CD4+ and CD8+ sequences were merged in silico. Clonal expansion was defined as a frequency increase of at least 2-fold after treatment compared with C1D1, and clones undetected at baseline were assigned a pseudocount of 0.5. Clones with 0 or 1 copy at C1D1 were classified as singleton clones, and clones with 2 or more copies were classified as non-singleton clones. Clones expanded in unsorted samples were annotated as CD4+, CD8+ or unknown by matching protein sequences in sorted samples from the same patient. Wilcoxon tests on paired samples were used to test changes in diversity from C1D1 to C4D1. In its TCRdb copy, this immuneACCESS table keeps in-frame sequences only and misses some clones. Where compared with another copy, unresolved V genes explain less than half of these, and the others have no known cause. V and J calls and clone size are copied from that table; D and trimming were computed from the DNA. In all, the sample holds 20,000 to 25,000 clones, and 60% to 80% of those were seen once. The ten largest clones take up approximately 21% of the sample.

The CDR3 contains 15 residues, cysteine and phenylalanine counted. The DNA shown is the 45-base CDR3, in frame from base 1. V is trimmed back by 0 bases and J by 8 bases, and the junction contains 4 bases that no gene match accounts for. Sequences SEHNR (CDR1) and FQNEAQ (CDR2) are obtained from the germline V gene (reference sequence). This chain joins TRBV7-9 to TRBJ1-2; the junction holds 12 bases that match TRBD1. The receptor was derived from a human donor with classical Hodgkin lymphoma. Source: peripheral blood mononuclear cells (PBMCs), taken before the fourth cycle of nivolumab. The CDR3 region has the sequence CASSLAGQGAQGYTF. The bases read TGTGCCAGCAGCTTAGCGGGACAGGGGGCTCAAGGCTACACCTTC.